These T cell receptor beta chains were read from a single sample in a study of CD8+ T cells in alopecia areata. Repertoires were generated with immunoSEQ multiplex PCR, while TCRdb's copy carries only in-frame clones and drops some. Of 150,000 to 200,000 clones in the sample, under 80% are singletons; the top ten hold approximately 1.2%. This material consisted of CD4+ T cells sorted from blood, taken between weeks 47 and 50, from a patient treated with tofacitinib. Receptor source: a human donor with alopecia areata. Both conserved end residues are part of each CDR3. A D gene is named only where the DNA matches it firmly. Rows may omit the clone size; those that give it use once, few, many or a size class.

j_call | d_call | clone_size | v_call | cdr3_nt | cdr3_aa
TRBJ1-1 | - | few | TRBV28 | TGTGCCAGCAGTTTATCGACAAGAGAAGCTTTCTTT | CASSLSTREAFF
TRBJ2-1 | TRBD2 | once | TRBV9 | TGTGCCAGCAGCCCTGGGACTAGTTCCTACAATGAGCAGTTCTTC | CASSPGTSSYNEQFF
TRBJ2-1 | - | - | TRBV20-1 | TGCAGTGGTCCCCTAAACAATGAGCAGTTCTTC | CSGPLNNEQFF
TRBJ1-1 | - | - | TRBV29-1 | TGCAGCGTTGAACACCGTCTGAACACTGAAGCTTTCTTT | CSVEHRLNTEAFF
TRBJ2-3 | TRBD1 | - | TRBV7-9 | TGTGCCAGCAACCCGGGACAGGGGCGGACCCCGCAGTATTTT | CASNPGQGRTPQYF
TRBJ1-1 | - | - | TRBV30 | TGTGCCTGGAGTGTACAGGGAACTGAAGCTTTCTTT | CAWSVQGTEAFF
TRBJ2-2 | - | - | TRBV29-1 | TGCAGCGTCGACCGCACCGGGGAGCTGTTTTTT | CSVDRTGELFF
TRBJ1-1 | - | - | TRBV4-1 | TGCGCCAGCAGCCAAGATCACCTGAACACTGAAGCTTTCTTT | CASSQDHLNTEAFF
TRBJ1-5 | - | - | TRBV4-1 | TGCGCCAGCAGCCCGGACTTCAATAGCAATCAGCCCCAGCATTTT | CASSPDFNSNQPQHF
TRBJ2-7 | TRBD2 | - | TRBV5-1 | TGCGCCAGCAGCTCCCCGGCTAGCGGTCTTTTTGTGCAGTACTTC | CASSSPASGLFVQYF